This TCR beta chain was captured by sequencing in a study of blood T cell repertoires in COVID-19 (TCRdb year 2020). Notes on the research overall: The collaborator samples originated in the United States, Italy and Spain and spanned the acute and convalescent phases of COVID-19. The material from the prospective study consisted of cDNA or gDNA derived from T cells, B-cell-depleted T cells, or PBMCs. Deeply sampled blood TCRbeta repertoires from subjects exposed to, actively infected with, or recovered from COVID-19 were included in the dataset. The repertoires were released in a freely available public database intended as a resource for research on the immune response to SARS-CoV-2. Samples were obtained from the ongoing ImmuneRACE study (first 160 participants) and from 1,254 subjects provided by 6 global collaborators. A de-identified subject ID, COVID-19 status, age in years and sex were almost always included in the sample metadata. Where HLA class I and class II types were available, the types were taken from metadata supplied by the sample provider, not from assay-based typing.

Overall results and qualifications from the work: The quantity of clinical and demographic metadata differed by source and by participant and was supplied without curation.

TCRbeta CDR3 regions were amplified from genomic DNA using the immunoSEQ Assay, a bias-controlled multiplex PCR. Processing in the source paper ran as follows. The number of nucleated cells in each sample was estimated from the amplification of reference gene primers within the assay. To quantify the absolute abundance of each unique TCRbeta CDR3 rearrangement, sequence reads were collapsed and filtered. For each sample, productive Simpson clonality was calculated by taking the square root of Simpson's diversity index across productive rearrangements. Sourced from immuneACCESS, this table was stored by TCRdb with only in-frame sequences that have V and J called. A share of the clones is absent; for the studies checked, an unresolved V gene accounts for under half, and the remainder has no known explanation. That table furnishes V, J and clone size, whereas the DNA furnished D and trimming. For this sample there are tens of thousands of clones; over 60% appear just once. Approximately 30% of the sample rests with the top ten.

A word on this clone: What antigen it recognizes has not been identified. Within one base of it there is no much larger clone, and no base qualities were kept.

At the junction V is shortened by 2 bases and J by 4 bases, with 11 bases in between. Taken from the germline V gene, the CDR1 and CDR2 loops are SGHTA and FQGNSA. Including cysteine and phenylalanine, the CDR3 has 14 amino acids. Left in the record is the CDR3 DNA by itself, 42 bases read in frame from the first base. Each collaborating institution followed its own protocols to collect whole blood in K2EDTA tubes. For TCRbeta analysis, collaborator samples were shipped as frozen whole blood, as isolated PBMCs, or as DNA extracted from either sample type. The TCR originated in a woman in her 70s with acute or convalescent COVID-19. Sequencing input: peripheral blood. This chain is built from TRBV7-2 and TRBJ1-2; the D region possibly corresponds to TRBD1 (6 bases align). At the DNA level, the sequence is TGTGCCAGCAGCTTAAGTCCAGGGGTCTATGGCTACACCTTC. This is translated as CASSLSPGVYGYTF.